The sequence of this T cell receptor beta chain was determined in a study of T cells expressing NK-cell markers. The CDR3 runs 14 residues. Per germline, CDR1 MNHNS and CDR2 SASEGT. The authors generated TCR beta cDNA through 5'RACE template switching with UMIs. TCRdb re-called the 5' RACE reads and shows each CDR3 protein once, DNA omitted. This sample's table has 300,000 to 450,000 distinct CDR3 sequences. The chain recombines TRBV6-1 with TRBJ2-1; TCRdb's D call, TRBD1, is unchecked because there is no DNA. The sample was blood T cells: a sorted CD56 or NKG2C T cell subset, CD4+ or CD8+ T cells, or bulk PBMC T cells (not recorded which). This receptor was identified in a man between 18 and 69 years old in good health. The CDR3 reads CASTRGPQFNEQFF.